The rows below give T cell receptor beta chains drawn from one sample of a study of read filtering for tumor transcriptome and immune sequencing. TCRdb independently ran MiXCR on the reads; one entry per CDR3 protein. This table holds about 23,000 distinct CDR3 sequences, around 13% found once. What was sequenced was a population of CD138-negative cells sorted from bone marrow. These receptors originate from a donor at least 40 years old with multiple myeloma. The CDR3 runs from the conserved cysteine through the conserved F or W. D genes are given only for firm matches. Clone sizes are given selectively: once, few, many, or a class where the clone is expanded.

d_call,v_call,j_call,clone_size,cdr3_aa,cdr3_nt
TRBD2,TRBV4-1,TRBJ2-3,many,CASSQDGAGGPEDTQYF,TGCGCCAGCAGCCAAGACGGTGCGGGAGGGCCGGAAGATACGCAGTATTTT
TRBD2,TRBV28,TRBJ2-1,many,CASSPIVGEILAYEQFF,TGTGCCAGCAGCCCAATCGTTGGGGAAATACTAGCGTATGAGCAGTTCTTC
NA,TRBV15,TRBJ1-1,many,CATTTLERNTEAFF,TGTGCCACCACAACTCTGGAGAGAAACACTGAAGCTTTCTTT
TRBD1,TRBV20-1,TRBJ1-1,NA,CSAPSPGQGNTEAFF,TGCAGTGCCCCGAGCCCGGGACAGGGGAACACTGAAGCTTTCTTT
NA,TRBV20-1,TRBJ1-4,many,CSARAGWEKLFF,TGCAGTGCTAGAGCAGGGTGGGAAAAACTGTTTTTT
TRBD1,TRBV19,TRBJ2-7,many,CASSIAGTAYEQYF,TGTGCCAGTAGTATAGCCGGGACAGCATACGAGCAGTACTTC
NA,TRBV5-1,TRBJ2-5,many,CASSLAGKETQYF,TGCGCCAGCAGCCTGGCGGGGAAAGAGACCCAGTACTTC
TRBD1,TRBV6-2/TRBV6-3,TRBJ2-1,many,CATGRGQGANEQFF,TGTGCCACCGGACGGGGACAGGGCGCCAATGAGCAGTTCTTC
NA,TRBV10-3,TRBJ1-5,NA,CAISGGDQPQHF,TGTGCCATCAGTGGGGGGGATCAGCCCCAGCATTTT
NA,TRBV29-1,TRBJ2-3,many,CSVEERRTQYF,TGCAGCGTTGAAGAACGGCGGACGCAGTATTTT
TRBD2,TRBV10-3,TRBJ2-4,NA,CATSGSEGDIQYF,TGTGCCACTAGCGGGAGTGAGGGGGACATTCAGTACTTC
NA,TRBV7-9,TRBJ2-1,many,CASSLAGGVDEQFF,TGTGCCAGCAGCTTAGCGGGGGGTGTCGATGAGCAGTTCTTC
NA,TRBV11-1,TRBJ1-1,many,CASSLGSGLNTEAFF,TGTGCCAGCAGCTTAGGATCAGGTCTGAACACTGAAGCTTTCTTT